The entry below describes one T cell receptor beta chain. Its specificity is unknown. This sample is part of a study of metastatic and nonmetastatic thyroid tumors. In the study overall: Repertoires from malignant and benign thyroid patients were compared across blood and tumor or nodule tissue.

Study-wide points: For both blood and tumor, malignant thyroid tumors reportedly showed significantly higher TCR beta diversity than benign nodules did.

Patients had received no treatment of any kind before thyroid surgery. Authors' data handling: To classify distant metastasis in papillary thyroid cancer, a model was built from CDR3 differences across clinicopathological groups. TCRdb re-analyzed the PCR reads using MiXCR. The V and J calls follow TCRdb's processing rather than the paper's. The data hold tens of thousands of clones, with around 32% observed a single time. This CDR3 comprises 14 residues. The trim removed 6 bases at V and 5 bases at J, leaving 6 bases unmatched. Germline CDR1 and CDR2: MNHNS and SASEGT. Sequenced: blood. The chain couples TRBV6-1 to TRBJ2-5, with 10 nucleotides matching TRBD1. This TCR came from a female donor with papillary thyroid cancer or a benign thyroid nodule (not recorded which). Some clones in this sample may be carry-over from other donors' samples. The CDR3 spells CASRTDRGLETQYF. For the CDR3, the DNA is TGTGCCAGCAGGACGGACAGGGGGTTGGAGACCCAGTACTTC.